The 25 T cell receptor beta chains given below trace back to one sample, sequenced in a study of T and B cells in COVID-19 patients. TRB rearrangements were amplified by multiplex PCR with BIOMED2 TRB-A/B primers. From the multiplex PCR reads, TCRdb called clonotypes with MiXCR, one entry per CDR3 protein. The sample holds over a thousand distinct CDR3 sequences, about 29% seen once. TRB was amplified from about 260-540 ng of blood genomic DNA. Specimen: blood. Source of these receptors: a human donor with active COVID-19.

Notes on this clonotype: A junction end diverges from the germline sequence, so it may reflect a read error. This chain links TRBV12-5 with TRBJ2-5; TRBD2 matches at 11 bases. CDR1 and CDR2 from the germline V gene are LGHNT and FRNRAP. This CDR3 is 13 amino acids long. CDR3 coding DNA: TGTGCAAGTGGGGCTAGCGGGAGGGAGACCCAGTACTTC. This sequence encodes CASGASGRETQYF.

This clonotype is large within its sample. The rearrangement links TRBV19 to TRBJ2-1; possible D gene TRBD2, 6 bases. CDR1 is LNHDA and CDR2 is SQIVND in the germline V gene (reference sequence). The CDR3 covers 13 residues. The ends were cut back, 0 bases at V and 6 bases at J, with 6 bases in the middle. The CDR3 DNA sequence: TGTGCCAGTAGTATAGAGGGAGGCAATGAGCAGTTCTTC. Translating gives CASSIEGGNEQFF.

This clonotype was seen a handful of times. The CDR3 coding sequence is TGCAGTGCTAGACCCAGGGGCCCGATTGGCAATGAGCAGTTCTTC. Encoded protein: CSARPRGPIGNEQFF. The V call is TRBV20-1, the J call TRBJ2-1, with a possible D match to TRBD1 (6 bases). This CDR3 comprises 15 residues. V lost 2 bases and J 6 bases, leaving 17 bases between the germline ends. Germline V gene sequence: CDR1 DFQATT, CDR2 SNEGSKA (reference sequence).

This clonotype is medium-sized within its sample. The rearrangement uses TRBV11-1 and TRBJ2-3; D is perhaps TRBD2 (5 bases). CDR3 length: 16 residues. The ends were cut back, 7 bases at V and 8 bases at J, with 25 bases in the middle. CDR1 and CDR2 (germline): SGHAT, FQDESV (reference sequence). The CDR3 reads CASTFGEAAVMATQYF. CDR3 DNA sequence: TGTGCCAGCACCTTCGGGGAAGCGGCCGTGATGGCTACGCAGTATTTT.

As for this clonotype: This clone may be a read error of a much larger clone one base away. This chain connects TRBV6-5 to TRBJ2-5; TRBD2 might be the D (6 bases). The CDR3 length is 15 residues. Trimming removed 6 bases at V and 3 bases at J, with 17 bases between. Germline CDR1 reads MNHEY; CDR2 reads SVGAGI. For the CDR3, the DNA is TGTGCCAGCAGCCCCGGTTACGGGGGTGAAGAGACCCAGTACTTC. Translated, it gives CASSPGYGGEETQYF.

This clonotype is classed as medium-sized. The CDR3 spells CASKSRRNTGELFF. CDR3 DNA: TGTGCCAGCAAAAGCCGAAGGAACACCGGGGAGCTGTTTTTT. The V call is TRBV6-5, the J call TRBJ2-2; no clear D. The CDR3 extends over 14 amino acids. V lost 7 bases, J lost 1 base, and 10 bases lay in between. Germline V lookup: CDR1 MNHEY, CDR2 SVGAGI.

V and J are TRBV27 and TRBJ1-5; 8 bases fit TRBD1. Germline V gene data show CDR1 as MNHEY and CDR2 as SMNVEV (reference sequence). The ends lost 4 bases at V and 0 bases at J; junction bases unmatched: 11. This CDR3 has 18 residues. The CDR3 DNA is TGTGCCAGCAGTTCCCTACTTACAGGGGGTGATAGCAATCAGCCCCAGCATTTT. It translates to CASSSLLTGGDSNQPQHF.

The V gene is TRBV12-3 or TRBV12-4, the J gene TRBJ1-3; 7 bases fit TRBD1. CDR3 length: 16 residues. V was pared by 0 bases and J by 4 bases, with 6 bases of the junction left unmatched. The CDR3 sequence is CASSLAYQQGGNTIYF. CDR3 coding DNA: TGTGCCAGCAGTTTAGCGTACCAACAGGGGGGAAACACCATATATTTT.

The chain joins TRBV7-6 to TRBJ2-1; D possibly corresponds to TRBD2 (6 bases). Germline V gives CDR1 SGHVS, CDR2 FNYEAQ. The CDR3 totals 14 residues. The germline V and J ends were trimmed by 5 bases and 5 bases, with 13 bases remaining between them. The CDR3: CASSDPLANNEQFF. The DNA of the CDR3 is TGTGCCAGCAGCGATCCCCTAGCGAACAATGAGCAGTTCTTC.

This clonotype rates as medium-sized. V and J are TRBV5-4 and TRBJ2-5, with 7 positions matching TRBD1. Per the germline V gene, CDR1 is SGHNT and CDR2 is YYREEE (reference sequence). V was clipped by 0 bases and J by 2 bases; unmatched bases: 1. The CDR3 loop spans 14 amino acids. The CDR3 reads CASSLGTGQETQYF. The CDR3 region has the DNA TGTGCCAGCAGCTTGGGGACAGGACAAGAGACCCAGTACTTC. Looking up the rest from reference TRBV5-4 and TRBJ2-5 gives the full variable domain: ETGVTQSPTHLIKTRGQQVTLRCSSQSGHNTVSWYQQALGQGPQFIFQYYREEENGRGNFPPRFSGLQFPNYSSELNVNALELDDSALYLCASSLGTGQETQYFGPGTRLLVL.

V gene TRBV19 combines with J gene TRBJ2-3; TRBD2 agrees at 11 bases. The germline gives CDR1 LNHDA, CDR2 SQIVND (reference sequence). V was clipped by 5 bases and J by 4 bases; unmatched bases: 5. The CDR3 is 15 residues long. The CDR3 protein is CASSGGTSGADTQYF. Written as DNA, the CDR3 is TGTGCCAGTAGTGGCGGGACTAGCGGCGCAGATACGCAGTATTTT.

Relative to its sample, this clonotype is medium-sized (0.01 to 0.1%). The chain carries TRBV19 and TRBJ2-3; D is unresolved. The germline V gene encodes CDR1 LNHDA and CDR2 SQIVND (reference sequence). V lost 6 bases and J lost 2, with 9 bases in between. The CDR3 loop spans 13 amino acids. DNA for the CDR3: TGTGCCAGTAGCGGAAGGAACACAGATACGCAGTATTTT. Encoded protein: CASSGRNTDTQYF.

V and J are TRBV20-1 and TRBJ2-2; 12 bases are a match to TRBD2. Unmatched junction bases numbered 2, after V lost 0 bases and J lost 0 bases. The CDR3 has 17 amino acids. Germline values: CDR1 DFQATT, CDR2 SNEGSKA (reference sequence). The CDR3 nucleotides are TGCAGTGCTAGAGACCGACTAGCGGGAGCGAACACCGGGGAGCTGTTTTTT. It yields the protein CSARDRLAGANTGELFF.

J is TRBJ2-5 and V is TRBV6-5; 7 bases line up with TRBD2. The junction had 12 bases not matched to a gene; V was cut back by 0 bases and J by 2 bases. The germline CDR1 and CDR2 sequences are MNHEY and SVGAGI. This CDR3 has 18 amino acids. This CDR3 reads CASSYSGGVADLQETQYF. As DNA, the CDR3 is TGTGCCAGCAGTTACTCTGGGGGGGTGGCCGACCTTCAAGAGACCCAGTACTTC.

This clonotype is medium-sized by share. This sequence joins TRBV6-5 and TRBJ2-2; D ambiguous. This CDR3 is built from 14 residues. The ends were cut back, 6 bases at V and 3 bases at J, with 11 bases in the middle. Germline CDR1 reads MNHEY; CDR2 reads SVGAGI. The CDR3 DNA reads as TGTGCCAGCAGATCCCCCCAGCACACCGGGGAGCTGTTTTTT. Translating it yields CASRSPQHTGELFF.

In its sample, this clonotype was seen a few times. The rearrangement joins TRBV7-6 to TRBJ1-1; D remains unclear. V shed 5 bases and J shed 0 bases, with 16 bases lying between them. Germline lookup yields CDR1 SGHVS and CDR2 FNYEAQ. The CDR3 is made up of 16 amino acids. The CDR3 is CASSPAQGQMNTEAFF. CDR3 DNA: TGTGCCAGCAGCCCGGCGCAAGGGCAGATGAACACTGAAGCTTTCTTT.

The chain has TRBV19 and TRBJ2-1; 11 bases are shared with TRBD2. The CDR3 runs 16 residues. The germline CDR1 and CDR2 sequences are LNHDA and SQIVND (reference sequence). Germline trimming cut 2 bases from V and 4 bases from J; bases unmatched to any gene: 4. DNA for the CDR3: TGTGCCAGTAGTATAAGCCTAGCGGGAGGTTACAATGAGCAGTTCTTC. Its translation: CASSISLAGGYNEQFF.

This clonotype was detected a few times. The chain joins TRBV27 to TRBJ1-5; 8 bases fit TRBD1. V shed 5 bases, J shed 2 bases, and the junction held 8 bases outside the gene matches. This CDR3 is 16 amino acids long. Germline-derived CDR1 and CDR2 are MNHEY and SMNVEV (reference sequence). CDR3 sequence reads: CASSTTGGVGNQPQHF. The CDR3 DNA is TGTGCCAGCAGTACCACAGGGGGGGTTGGCAATCAGCCCCAGCATTTT.

There are a few counts of this clonotype. This chain uses TRBV14 with TRBJ2-1; D is undetermined. Trimming pared 3 bases from V and 0 bases from J, leaving 6 bases between. The length of the CDR3 is 14 residues. Germline V gives CDR1 SGHDN, CDR2 FVKESK. In DNA form, the CDR3 reads TGTGCCAGCAGCCAGGACCGCTCCTACAATGAGCAGTTCTTC. Protein product: CASSQDRSYNEQFF.

There are a few counts of this clonotype. The chain employs TRBV6-5 and TRBJ1-3; possible D gene TRBD1, 5 bases. Germline assignment: CDR1 MNHEY and CDR2 SVGAGI. This CDR3 has 18 residues. Between the trimmed V and J ends, which lost 2 bases and 0 bases, there was a span of 17 bases. In DNA form, the CDR3 reads TGTGCCAGCAGTTACGGCGGGGGGACTGTCGTCTCTGGAAACACCATATATTTT. Amino acids: CASSYGGGTVVSGNTIYF.

The chain has TRBV2 and TRBJ2-2; D gene ambiguous. Per the germline V gene, CDR1 is SNHLY and CDR2 is FYNNEI. This CDR3 is 13 amino acids long. V was pared by 7 bases and J by 7 bases, with 13 bases between. CDR3 residues: CASTGSLYGELFF. In nucleotides, the CDR3 is TGTGCCAGCACCGGAAGTCTATACGGGGAGCTGTTTTTT.

In its sample, this clonotype ranks as medium-sized (0.01 to 0.1%). The chain carries TRBV27 and TRBJ2-1, with TRBD1 matching over 8 bases. The germline gives CDR1 MNHEY, CDR2 SMNVEV (reference sequence). The CDR3 is 15 residues long. V shed 2 bases, J shed 7 bases, and the junction held 7 bases outside the gene matches. The CDR3 sequence: CASSLQGARRNEQFF. CDR3 nucleotides: TGTGCCAGCAGTTTACAGGGGGCGAGACGGAATGAGCAGTTCTTC.

This chain connects TRBV7-6 to TRBJ2-3; D uncertain. The V end lost 0 bases, the J end lost 5 bases, and 12 bases lay between the germline ends. Per the germline V gene, CDR1 is SGHVS and CDR2 is FNYEAQ. The CDR3 covers 15 residues. The CDR3 sequence is CASSLAWTSIDTQYF. The CDR3 DNA reads as TGTGCCAGCAGCTTAGCTTGGACCTCTATAGATACGCAGTATTTT. The variable domain in full, with the rest retrieved from reference TRBV7-6 and TRBJ2-3, is GAGVSQSPRYKVTKRGQDVALRCDPISGHVSLYWYRQALGQGPEFLTYFNYEAQQDKSGLPNDRFSAERPEGSISTLTIQRTEQRDSAMYRCASSLAWTSIDTQYFGPGTRLTVL.

This clonotype rates as medium-sized (0.01 to 0.1%). V and J are TRBV5-4 and TRBJ2-6; D possibly corresponds to TRBD2 (6 bases). The V gene's germline CDR1 is SGHNT and CDR2 YYREEE (reference sequence). The germline V and J ends were trimmed by 2 bases and 0 bases, with 15 bases remaining between them. This CDR3 spans 18 amino acids. CDR3 nucleotide sequence: TGTGCCAGCAGCTTCGGAGGGACTCAGAGCTCTGGGGCCAACGTCCTGACTTTC. It specifies CASSFGGTQSSGANVLTF. Full variable domain (remainder filled in from reference TRBV5-4 and TRBJ2-6): ETGVTQSPTHLIKTRGQQVTLRCSSQSGHNTVSWYQQALGQGPQFIFQYYREEENGRGNFPPRFSGLQFPNYSSELNVNALELDDSALYLCASSFGGTQSSGANVLTFGAGSRLTVL.

This clonotype was observed a handful of times. This chain joins TRBV7-2 and TRBJ2-1; the D gene could be TRBD1 or TRBD2 (6 bases each). Per germline, CDR1 SGHTA and CDR2 FQGNSA. The ends were cut back, 7 bases at V and 8 bases at J, with 15 bases in the middle. The CDR3 extends over 13 amino acids. CDR3 DNA: TGTGCCAGCAACCCCCGAAGGGGGGATGAGCAGTTCTTC. Translating gives CASNPRRGDEQFF.